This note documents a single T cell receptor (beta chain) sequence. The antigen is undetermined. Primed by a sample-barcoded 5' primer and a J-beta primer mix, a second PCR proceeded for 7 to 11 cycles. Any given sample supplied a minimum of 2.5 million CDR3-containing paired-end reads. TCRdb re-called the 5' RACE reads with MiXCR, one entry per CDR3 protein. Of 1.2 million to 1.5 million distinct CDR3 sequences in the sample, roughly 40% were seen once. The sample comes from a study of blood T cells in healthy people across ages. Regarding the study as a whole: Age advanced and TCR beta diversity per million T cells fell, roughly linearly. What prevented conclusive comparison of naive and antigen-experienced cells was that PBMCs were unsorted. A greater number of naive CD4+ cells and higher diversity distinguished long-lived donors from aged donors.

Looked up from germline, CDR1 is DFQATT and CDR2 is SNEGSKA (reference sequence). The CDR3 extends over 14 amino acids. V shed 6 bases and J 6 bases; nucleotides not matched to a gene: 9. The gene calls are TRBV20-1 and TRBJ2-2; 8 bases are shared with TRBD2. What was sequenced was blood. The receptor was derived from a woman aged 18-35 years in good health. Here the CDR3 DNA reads TGCAGTGCGACGACTAGCGCCCTTCCCGGGGAGCTGTTTTTT. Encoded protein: CSATTSALPGELFF.